The next 5 T cell receptor beta chains were all read from a single sample in a study of tumor and adjacent non-tumor tissue in lung cancer. The template was RNA from unsorted bulk tissue. The normal lung tissue was taken more than 3 cm from the tumor edge. A modified ARM-PCR protocol with three rounds of nested PCR amplified TCRbeta. From the multiplex PCR reads, TCRdb called clonotypes with MiXCR, one entry per CDR3 protein. The table lists 90,000 to 100,000 distinct CDR3 sequences, roughly 80% of them singletons, with around 30% in the top ten. Sequencing was carried out using distant non-tumor lung tissue. The source of these receptors is a man aged 60 to 69 with small cell lung cancer.

In this sample, this clonotype turned up once. It is likely a read error, because the conserved phenylalanine at the end of the CDR3 is missing. CDR3 nucleotide sequence: TGTGCCAGCACCCTCGGGACAGAGCACAATGAGCAGTTCATC. This sequence encodes CASTLGTEHNEQFI. This rearrangement joins TRBV12-3 or TRBV12-4 to TRBJ2-1; 7 bases line up with TRBD1. J was trimmed by 5 bases and V by 7 bases; bases with no gene match: 8. The length of the CDR3 is 14 residues.

A remark on this clonotype: This could be a read error, since a much larger clone is one nucleotide away. The chain has TRBV5-1 and TRBJ2-1, with TRBD2 identical over 10 bases. Germline CDR1 and CDR2: SGHRS and YFSETQ. The length of the CDR3 is 14 residues. The CDR3 sequence: CPSSFLAGAYEQFF. CDR3 in DNA: TGCCCCAGCAGCTTTCTAGCGGGAGCGTATGAGCAGTTCTTC.

CDR3 in amino acids: CASSPGGLVPNEQFF. The CDR3 DNA follows: TGCGCCAGCAGTCCTGGGGGACTAGTACCTAACGAGCAGTTCTTC. V usage is TRBV10-1 and J usage is TRBJ2-1, with 8 bases fitting TRBD2. Germline CDR1 WNHNN, CDR2 SYGVQD (reference sequence). The V segment lost 5 bases and the J segment 10 bases; nucleotides outside the gene matches: 13. The CDR3 is 15 amino acids.

Remarks on this clonotype: The junction shows a germline mismatch at one end, possibly a read error. V gene TRBV6-1 combines with J gene TRBJ2-1; 8 nucleotides agree with TRBD2. CDR3 size: 16 residues. Germline values: CDR1 MNHNS, CDR2 SASEGT. CDR3 amino acids: CANSGERGSSYNEQFF. CDR3 nucleotide sequence: TGTGCCAACAGTGGTGAGCGGGGGAGCTCCTACAATGAGCAGTTCTTC.

In the case of this clonotype: Being one base from a much bigger clone, this may be a read error. The rearrangement uses TRBV28 and TRBJ1-1; D call uncertain. V lost 7 bases and J lost 2, with 8 bases in between. The germline V gene has CDR1 MDHEN and CDR2 SYDVKM. The CDR3 extends over 12 amino acids. The CDR3, as DNA: TGTGCCAGCATCTACCCTAACACTGAAGCTTTCTTT. The encoded protein is CASIYPNTEAFF.